These 30 T cell receptor beta chains originate from one sample sequenced in a study of Graves' ophthalmopathy and Graves' hyperthyroidism. RNA transcripts were the template, and TCR beta CDR3 regions were amplified from them. Second-round multiplex PCR followed a first-round RT-PCR using HTBI primers. TCRdb reanalysed the multiplex PCR reads using MiXCR and keeps one entry per CDR3 protein. This sample has some 750,000 distinct CDR3 sequences, with around 40% found just once. Sequencing used peripheral blood. These receptors were collected from an adult man with Graves' ophthalmopathy.

A remark on this clonotype: This clone may be a read error of a much larger clone one base away. The J gene is TRBJ1-1, the V gene TRBV25-1; 9 nucleotides align to TRBD1. The CDR3 contains 16 residues. Germline lookup yields CDR1 MGHDK and CDR2 SYGVNS. DNA of the CDR3: TGTGCCAGCAGTGAATACGGGACAGGGCGAGGGACTGAAGCTCTCTTT. Its translation: CASSEYGTGRGTEALF.

This clonotype was detected a few times. The chain carries TRBV7-9 and TRBJ2-2; weak D call: TRBD1 (6 bases). V was cut by 3 bases and J by 5 bases, with 13 bases left in between. This CDR3 region has 15 residues. CDR1 and CDR2 from the germline V gene are SEHNR and FQNEAQ (reference sequence). The CDR3 DNA sequence: TGTGCCAGCAGCTTCAGGGGCGAAGGGACCGGGGAGCTGTTTTTT. It specifies CASSFRGEGTGELFF.

V is TRBV7-2 and J is TRBJ2-7, with D possibly being TRBD1 (6 bases). Looked up from germline, CDR1 is SGHTA and CDR2 is FQGNSA. The CDR3 contains 13 residues. Between the trimmed V and J ends, which lost 2 bases and 5 bases, there was a span of 10 bases. CDR3 region: CASSLSQGDEQYF. CDR3 in DNA: TGTGCCAGCAGCTTATCACAGGGAGACGAGCAGTACTTC.

This clonotype was counted ten times or more. V is TRBV7-9 and J is TRBJ2-5; D call uncertain. The germline V gene has CDR1 SEHNR and CDR2 FQNEAQ (reference sequence). V was cut by 5 bases and J by 4 bases, with 14 bases left in between. The CDR3 extends over 14 amino acids. The DNA for the CDR3 is TGTGCCAGCAGCGTACCTGGTGTAGGAGAGACCCAGTACTTC. Translation gives CASSVPGVGETQYF.

This clonotype was seen more than once but under ten times. At one end, the junction sequence differs from germline, possibly due to a read error. The chain recombines TRBV7-9 with TRBJ1-4; D may be TRBD1 (5 bases). Germline CDR1 reads SEHNR; CDR2 reads FQNEAQ (reference sequence). The CDR3 is 11 amino acids. The CDR3 nucleotides read TGTGCCAGCAGCCAAGGGGCATTTACGGTTTTT. This sequence encodes CASSQGAFTVF.

This clonotype was found once. J is TRBJ1-6 and V is TRBV4-3, with a tentative D call TRBD1 (6 bases). This CDR3 is 15 amino acids long. The germline V and J ends were trimmed by 0 bases and 10 bases, with 13 bases remaining between them. CDR1 is LGHNA and CDR2 is YSLEER in the germline V gene. The CDR3 coding sequence is TGCGCCAGCAGCCAAGATCTTAATGGGGGCTCACCCCTCCACTTT. Its protein is CASSQDLNGGSPLHF.

J is TRBJ1-5 and V is TRBV12-3 or TRBV12-4; 7 positions agree with TRBD1. The V gene end was trimmed by 2 bases and the J gene end by 0 bases; junction bases not matched to a gene: 4. The CDR3 sequence is 16 residues long. The CDR3 loop reads CASSLRQGYSNQPQHF. The DNA for the CDR3 is TGTGCCAGCAGTTTAAGACAGGGCTATAGCAATCAGCCCCAGCATTTT.

The genes are TRBV20-1 and TRBJ2-7; either TRBD1 or TRBD2 may supply D (6 bases each). The germline V gene encodes CDR1 DFQATT and CDR2 SNEGSKA (reference sequence). The CDR3 consists of 12 residues. The CDR3 reads CIRGGSSYEQYF. Written as DNA, the CDR3 is TGCATCCGAGGGGGGAGCTCCTACGAGCAGTACTTC.

The chain recombines TRBV10-3 with TRBJ2-5; 10 nucleotides line up with TRBD2. The CDR3 has 16 amino acids. The germline CDR1 and CDR2 sequences are ENHRY and SYGVKD. Losses at the gene ends were 2 bases for V and 2 bases for J; bases not matched to a gene: 5. This chain's CDR3 is CAISEGVAGGQETQYF. In DNA, the CDR3 is TGTGCCATCAGTGAGGGCGTAGCGGGGGGTCAAGAGACCCAGTACTTC.

The V gene is TRBV7-9, the J gene TRBJ2-5; D is uncertain. The J call may be in error: the DNA end matches TRBJ2-1 better. The CDR3 is 12 residues long. Germline assignment: CDR1 SEHNR and CDR2 FQNEAQ (reference sequence). Here the CDR3 DNA reads TGTGCCAGCAGCTTAGCTGGCATTGAGCAGTTCTTC. Amino acid sequence: CASSLAGIEQFF.

This clonotype has ten or more counts. One end of the junction does not line up with germline, which may come from a read error. V is TRBV10-3 and J is TRBJ1-6, with D possibly being TRBD1 (5 bases). The CDR3 has 13 amino acids. CDR1 ENHRY and CDR2 SYGVKD come from the germline V gene. The CDR3 loop reads CASSQGPNSPLHF. CDR3 sequence (DNA): TGTGCCAGCAGTCAGGGACCTAATTCACCCCTCCACTTT.

This clonotype showed up just a few times. The chain employs TRBV12-3 or TRBV12-4 and TRBJ1-3; D ambiguous. V shed 3 bases and J shed 0 bases, with 9 bases lying between them. The CDR3 is 15 residues long. The CDR3 nucleotides are TGTGCCAGCAGTTTTCAGGCCTACTCTGGAAACACCATATATTTT. This codes for CASSFQAYSGNTIYF.

The rearrangement uses TRBV28 and TRBJ1-1; 7 bases are a match to TRBD1. The CDR3 runs 14 residues. Germline V gene lookup returns CDR1 MDHEN and CDR2 SYDVKM. V lost 6 bases and J lost 11; bases outside the gene matches: 15. This CDR3 is CASSLTPDRLVAFF. CDR3 DNA sequence: TGTGCCAGCAGCCTTACCCCGGACAGGTTGGTCGCTTTCTTT.

The chain links TRBV12-3 or TRBV12-4 to TRBJ1-6; 9 bases map to TRBD1. This CDR3 has 16 residues. Trimming cost V 5 bases and J 7 bases; bases outside gene matches: 9. CDR3 residues: CASSVTGGARNSPLHF. CDR3 bases: TGTGCCAGCAGTGTAACAGGGGGCGCGAGGAATTCACCCCTCCACTTT.

V is TRBV25-1 and J is TRBJ1-1; no firm D call. From germline, CDR1 is MGHDK and CDR2 SYGVNS. CDR3 length: 14 amino acids. The V end lost 6 bases, the J end lost 4 bases, and 15 bases lay between the germline ends. The CDR3 DNA reads as TGTGCCAGCAGCTTAGTTGTGGGGAGCACTGAAGCTTTCTTT. This translates into CASSLVVGSTEAFF.

In its sample, this clonotype was seen many times. The chain joins TRBV10-3 to TRBJ2-7; perhaps TRBD2 as D (5 bases). Germline V lookup: CDR1 ENHRY, CDR2 SYGVKD. CDR3 length equals 13 residues. V was cut by 10 bases and J by 7 bases, with 20 bases left in between. The CDR3 bases are TGTGCCACCGCCGCCGGACCGGGCGGGGAGCAGTACTTC. Translated, it gives CATAAGPGGEQYF.

Concerning this clonotype itself: Sequence at one end of the junction differs from germline and may be a read error. The genes are TRBV10-3 and TRBJ1-6, with 9 bases matching TRBD1. The CDR3 loop spans 14 amino acids. Per germline, CDR1 ENHRY and CDR2 SYGVKD. The CDR3 is CASSGDRDNSPLHF. CDR3 DNA sequence: TGTGCCAGCAGTGGGGACAGGGATAATTCACCCCTCCACTTT.

There are many counts of this clonotype. The chain has TRBV2 and TRBJ1-4, with D tentatively TRBD1 (6 bases). The CDR3 is made up of 13 amino acids. Germline values: CDR1 SNHLY, CDR2 FYNNEI. V lost 4 bases and J lost 11, with 14 bases in between. Here the CDR3 reads CASSAVRGGKLFF. Written as DNA, the CDR3 is TGTGCCAGCAGTGCCGTCAGGGGAGGCAAACTGTTTTTT.

This clonotype was counted a few times. The chain couples TRBV19 to TRBJ1-1; weak D call: TRBD1 (6 bases). Germline CDR1 is LNHDA and CDR2 is SQIVND (reference sequence). The CDR3 consists of 16 residues. V was shortened by 6 bases and J by 1 base, with 18 bases between the two germline ends. DNA of the CDR3: TGTGCCAGTAGGAGTGGGGGACTGGACAGGAACACTGAAGCTTTCTTT. Its translation: CASRSGGLDRNTEAFF.

The V gene is TRBV20-1, the J gene TRBJ2-2; TRBD2 matches 10 bases. Germline V CDR1 and CDR2: DFQATT, SNEGSKA (reference sequence). The CDR3 covers 14 residues. Germline trimming cut 5 bases from V and 4 bases from J; bases unmatched to any gene: 4. CDR3: CSAVASGSTGELFF. CDR3 nucleotides: TGCAGTGCTGTCGCTAGCGGGAGCACCGGGGAGCTGTTTTTT.

This clonotype came up a few times. V and J are TRBV14 and TRBJ2-7, with D possibly TRBD1 on 5 matching bases. The CDR3 loop spans 13 amino acids. Trimming shortened V by 1 base and J by 4 bases, and 8 bases separated the two germline ends. Germline V gene data show CDR1 as SGHDN and CDR2 as FVKESK. Here the CDR3 reads CASSQAGQYEQYF. CDR3 nucleotide sequence: TGTGCCAGCAGCCAAGCAGGGCAGTACGAGCAGTACTTC.

This clonotype has ten or more counts. This sequence joins TRBV7-9 and TRBJ1-4, with TRBD1 as a possible D gene (6 bases). Germline-derived CDR1 and CDR2 are SEHNR and FQNEAQ (reference sequence). The length of the CDR3 is 15 residues. The germline V and J ends were trimmed by 4 bases and 5 bases, with 14 bases remaining between them. In nucleotides, the CDR3 is TGTGCCAGCAGCTCCAGGGACACCGCGAATGAAAAACTGTTTTTT. Translation gives CASSSRDTANEKLFF.

The rearrangement uses TRBV7-2 and TRBJ2-7; D may be TRBD1 (6 bases). V shed 3 bases and J shed 2 bases, with 11 bases lying between them. The germline V gene has CDR1 SGHTA and CDR2 FQGNSA. The CDR3 spans 14 residues. The DNA for the CDR3 is TGTGCCAGCAGCTTCGGGACAACAACCTACGAGCAGTACTTC. Protein product: CASSFGTTTYEQYF.

This clonotype appeared a single time. The rearrangement uses TRBV19 and TRBJ1-2, with TRBD1 identical over 10 bases. In germline, CDR1 is LNHDA, CDR2 SQIVND (reference sequence). The V and J ends lost 11 bases and 7 bases, in that order; junction bases with no gene match: 4. The CDR3 extends over 11 amino acids. CDR3 coding DNA: TGTGCCCGGGGGACAGGGGTTGGCTACACCTTC. It codes for CARGTGVGYTF. The complete variable domain, with remaining parts taken from reference TRBV19 and TRBJ1-2, reads DGGITQSPKYLFRKEGQNVTLSCEQNLNHDAMYWYRQDPGQGLRLIYYSQIVNDFQKGDIAEGYSVSREKKESFPLTVTSAQKNPTAFYLCARGTGVGYTFGSGTRLTVV.

This clonotype showed up many times. V is TRBV29-1 and J is TRBJ1-1, with a tentative D call TRBD1 (6 bases). Germline V lookup: CDR1 SQVTM, CDR2 ANQGSEA. The CDR3 contains 14 residues. Trimming removed 5 bases at V and 1 base at J, with 14 bases between. Here the CDR3 reads CSVSPGTQNTEAFF. The DNA for the CDR3 is TGCAGCGTTAGCCCCGGGACACAGAACACTGAAGCTTTCTTT.

The chain links TRBV29-1 to TRBJ1-1; no reliable D call. The ends were cut back, 4 bases at V and 3 bases at J, with 18 bases in the middle. The CDR3 has 15 residues. Germline loops: CDR1 SQVTM, CDR2 ANQGSEA. In DNA, the CDR3 is TGCAGCGTTGTCCCCCCCTCACCATGGGACACTGAAGCTTTCTTT. Its protein product is CSVVPPSPWDTEAFF.

This clonotype was seen a handful of times. V gene TRBV10-3 combines with J gene TRBJ2-2, with TRBD1 matching 7 bases. The CDR3 consists of 14 residues. Looked up from germline, CDR1 is ENHRY and CDR2 is SYGVKD. Unmatched junction bases numbered 7, after V lost 7 bases and J lost 5 bases. The CDR3 DNA reads TGTGCCATCACAGGGACAGTTCTTACCGGGGAGCTGTTTTTT. It codes for CAITGTVLTGELFF.

The chain uses TRBV4-1 and TRBJ2-7; D is unresolved. In germline, CDR1 is MGHRA, CDR2 YSYEKL. This CDR3 has 13 amino acids. Trimming cost V 0 bases and J 7 bases, with 10 bases left between them. This chain's CDR3 is CASSQEALGEQYF. CDR3 nucleotide sequence: TGCGCCAGCAGCCAAGAGGCCTTGGGAGAGCAGTACTTC.

This clonotype was seen more than once but under ten times. V gene TRBV5-1 combines with J gene TRBJ2-3; maybe TRBD1 (6 bases). CDR1 is SGHRS, CDR2 YFSETQ, per germline. The CDR3 contains 13 residues. V lost 0 bases, J lost 4 bases, and 6 bases lay in between. CDR3 DNA sequence: TGCGCCAGCAGCTTGGACAGGGCAGATACGCAGTATTTT. This encodes CASSLDRADTQYF.

This clonotype has only a few counts. V is TRBV9 and J is TRBJ2-5; weak D call: TRBD2 (5 bases). This CDR3 has 15 amino acids. The V gene's germline CDR1 is SGDLS and CDR2 YYNGEE. Trimming shortened V by 4 bases and J by 1 base, and 14 bases separated the two germline ends. The chain's CDR3 is CASSSRGVSQETQYF. CDR3 sequence (DNA): TGTGCCAGCAGCTCACGGGGAGTGAGCCAAGAGACCCAGTACTTC.